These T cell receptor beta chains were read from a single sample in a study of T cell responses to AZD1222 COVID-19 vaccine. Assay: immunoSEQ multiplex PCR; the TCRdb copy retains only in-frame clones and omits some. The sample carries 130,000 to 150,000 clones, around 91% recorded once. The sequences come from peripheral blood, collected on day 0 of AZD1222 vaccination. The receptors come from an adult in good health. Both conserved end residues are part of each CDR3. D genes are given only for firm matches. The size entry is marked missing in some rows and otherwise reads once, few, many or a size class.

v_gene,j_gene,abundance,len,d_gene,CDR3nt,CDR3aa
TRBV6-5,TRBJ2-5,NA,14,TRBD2,TGTGCCAGCAGTCGGCTAGCGGGAAAAGAGACCCAGTACTTC,CASSRLAGKETQYF
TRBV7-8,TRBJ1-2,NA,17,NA,TGTGCCAGCAGCCCCCGGGACTCGCTACACGAAGGCTATGGCTACACCTTC,CASSPRDSLHEGYGYTF
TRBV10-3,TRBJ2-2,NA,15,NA,TGTGCCATCACCCCGGGACAAGGGTACACCGGGGAGCTGTTTTTT,CAITPGQGYTGELFF
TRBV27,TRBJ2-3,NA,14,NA,TGTGCCAGCCGTGGGTGGGGTGGCACAGATACGCAGTATTTT,CASRGWGGTDTQYF
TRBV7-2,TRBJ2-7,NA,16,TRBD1,TGTGCCAGCAGGGGAGCGCCCGGGACAGGGACCTACGAGCAGTACTTC,CASRGAPGTGTYEQYF
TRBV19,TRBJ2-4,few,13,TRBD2,TGTGCCAGTAGTATACAGCGGGAGGCGCATACGTACTTC,CASSIQREAHTYF
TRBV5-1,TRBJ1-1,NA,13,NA,TGCGCCAGCAGCTTGGAAGGGCCCACTGAAGCTTTCTTT,CASSLEGPTEAFF
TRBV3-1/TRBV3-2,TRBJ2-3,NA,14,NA,TGTGCCAGCTCCAGGGACTCCGACACAGATACGCAGTATTTT,CASSRDSDTDTQYF
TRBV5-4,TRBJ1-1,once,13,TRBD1,TGTGCCAGCAAGAGACAGGGGAACACTGAAGCTTTCTTT,CASKRQGNTEAFF
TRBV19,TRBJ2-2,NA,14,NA,TGTGCCAGCGAACCGGGACAGAACACCGGGGAGCTGTTTTTT,CASEPGQNTGELFF
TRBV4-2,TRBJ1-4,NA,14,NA,TGTGCCAGCAGCCAAGGACAGGTTAATGAAAAACTGTTTTTT,CASSQGQVNEKLFF
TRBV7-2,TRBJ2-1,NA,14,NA,TGTGCCAGCACCTCCTGGGAGGAGAGGAATGAGCAGTTCTTC,CASTSWEERNEQFF
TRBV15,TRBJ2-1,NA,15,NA,TGTGCCACCAGCAGTGACCTTTGGGCGCGCAATGAGCAGTTCTTC,CATSSDLWARNEQFF
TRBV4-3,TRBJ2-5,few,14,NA,TGCGCCAGCAGCCAAGCCTTATCAGAAGAGACCCAGTACTTC,CASSQALSEETQYF
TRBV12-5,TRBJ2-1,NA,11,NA,TGTGCTAGTGGCATGGGGCCGGATGCGTTCTTC,CASGMGPDAFF
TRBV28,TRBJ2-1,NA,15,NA,TGTGCCAGCAGGGCTAACCCGGGTCTCAGGGATGAGCAGTTCTTC,CASRANPGLRDEQFF
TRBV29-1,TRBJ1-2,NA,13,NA,TGCAGCGTTGAACTGTCCAGCGGGGTTGGCTACACCTTC,CSVELSSGVGYTF
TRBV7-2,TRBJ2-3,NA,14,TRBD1,TGTGCCAGCAGCTCGGACAGGGGCACAGATACGCAGTATTTT,CASSSDRGTDTQYF
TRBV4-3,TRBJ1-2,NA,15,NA,TGCGCCAGCAGCCAAGATGGCGGACGGAGGGGCGGCTACACCTTC,CASSQDGGRRGGYTF
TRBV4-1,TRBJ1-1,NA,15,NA,TGCGCCAGCAGCCACCCATGGGATATGAACACTGAAGCTTTCTTT,CASSHPWDMNTEAFF
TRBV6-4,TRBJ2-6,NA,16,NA,TGTGCCAGCAGTGCGGCAGGGGTCTCTGGGGCCAACGTCCTGACTTTC,CASSAAGVSGANVLTF
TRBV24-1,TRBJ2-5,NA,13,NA,TGTGCCACCAGTGGAGCTGGAGGAGAGACCCAGTACTTC,CATSGAGGETQYF
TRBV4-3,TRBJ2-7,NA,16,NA,TGCGCCAGCAGCCAAGAAGGGGCAGGAGGTGGCTACGAGCAGTACTTC,CASSQEGAGGGYEQYF
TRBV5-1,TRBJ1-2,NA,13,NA,TGCGCCAGCACCTCGACGGCTAACTATGGCTACACCTTC,CASTSTANYGYTF
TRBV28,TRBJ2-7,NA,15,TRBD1,TGTGCCACCACTGCACTGGACAGGGTAGCCGGCGAGCAGTACTTC,CATTALDRVAGEQYF
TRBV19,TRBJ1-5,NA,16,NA,TGTGCCAGTAGTACGAACAGAAATCCCAGCAATCAGCCCCAGCATTTT,CASSTNRNPSNQPQHF
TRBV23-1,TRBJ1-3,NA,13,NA,TGCGCCAGAGCCGGGAGTGGAGGAAACACCATATATTTT,CARAGSGGNTIYF
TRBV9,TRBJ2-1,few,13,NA,TGTGCCAGCAGCGCCCTTGCCACGGATGAGCAGTTCTTC,CASSALATDEQFF
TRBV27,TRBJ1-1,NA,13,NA,TGTGCCAGCAGTTTACAGGGGTGGGCTGAAGCTTTCTTT,CASSLQGWAEAFF
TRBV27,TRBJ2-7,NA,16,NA,TGTGCCAGCAGCCCCCAGGCGGGGGCGGGGTCCTACGAGCAGTACTTC,CASSPQAGAGSYEQYF
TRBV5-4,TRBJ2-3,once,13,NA,TGTGCCAGCAGCTTGGCGTCTAGAGATACGCAGTATTTT,CASSLASRDTQYF
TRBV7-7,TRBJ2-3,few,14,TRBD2,TGTGCTAGCAGCTTAGGACTAGCCACAGATACGCAGTATTTT,CASSLGLATDTQYF
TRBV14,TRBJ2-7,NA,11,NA,TGTGCCAGCAGCCAAGATGACGAGCAGTACTTC,CASSQDDEQYF
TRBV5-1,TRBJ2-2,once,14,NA,TGCGCCAGCAGCTTGCAGGGTGGCGCCGGGGAGCTGTTTTTT,CASSLQGGAGELFF
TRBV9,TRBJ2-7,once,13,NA,TGTGCCAGCAGCTACGGGACTCCTGGAGAGCAGTACTTC,CASSYGTPGEQYF
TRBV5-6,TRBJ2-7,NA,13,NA,TGTGCCACGCAGGGGCACAGTCAATACGAGCAGTACTTC,CATQGHSQYEQYF
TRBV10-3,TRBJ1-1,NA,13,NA,TGTGCCATTAGGAATAGGGAGAGCACTGAAGCTTTCTTT,CAIRNRESTEAFF
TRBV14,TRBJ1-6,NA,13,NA,TGTGCCAGCAGCCCGCACCTTAATTCACCCCTCCACTTT,CASSPHLNSPLHF
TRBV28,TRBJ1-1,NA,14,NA,TGTGCCAGCAGTACTACCCCAGGGGCCACTGAAGCTTTCTTT,CASSTTPGATEAFF
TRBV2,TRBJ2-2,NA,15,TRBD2,TGTGCCAGCAGAGGGACTAGCGGTTACACCGGGGAGCTGTTTTTT,CASRGTSGYTGELFF
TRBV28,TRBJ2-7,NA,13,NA,TGTGCCAGCGGAGGGGCGGGCTCCTACGAGCAGTACTTC,CASGGAGSYEQYF
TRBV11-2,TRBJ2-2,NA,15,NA,TGTGCCAGCAGCCGTGGACTCCAGAACACCGGGGAGCTGTTTTTT,CASSRGLQNTGELFF
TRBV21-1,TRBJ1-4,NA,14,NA,TGTGCCAGCAGTACAGGGGGCGCAGATGAAAAACTGTTTTTT,CASSTGGADEKLFF
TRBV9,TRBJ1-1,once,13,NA,TGTGCCAGCAGCGGGCCGGGGAACACTGAAGCTTTCTTT,CASSGPGNTEAFF
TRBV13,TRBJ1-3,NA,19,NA,TGTGCCAGCAGCTTACAAACCTGGACATCCCTGAGCTCTGGAAACACCATATATTTT,CASSLQTWTSLSSGNTIYF
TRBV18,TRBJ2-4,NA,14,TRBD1,TGTGCCAGCTCACCCCCGGACAGGGGGGACATTCAGTACTTC,CASSPPDRGDIQYF
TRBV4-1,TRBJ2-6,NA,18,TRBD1,TGCGCCAGCAGCCAGGGGACAGCTGAGAGCTCTGGGGCCAACGTCCTGACTTTC,CASSQGTAESSGANVLTF
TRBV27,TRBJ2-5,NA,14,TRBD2,TGTGCCAGCAGGCCCGGACTAGCCCAAGAGACCCAGTACTTC,CASRPGLAQETQYF
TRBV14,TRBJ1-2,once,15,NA,TGTGCCAGCAGCCAAGAGGGACGGGAAGTCTATGGCTACACCTTC,CASSQEGREVYGYTF
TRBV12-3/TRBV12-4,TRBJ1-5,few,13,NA,TGTGCCACCACGCCGGACGCGGGTCAGCCCCAGCATTTT,CATTPDAGQPQHF
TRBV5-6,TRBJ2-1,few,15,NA,TGTGCCAGCAGCTTGGGCAGGGGTGTCCCTAATGAGCAGTTCTTC,CASSLGRGVPNEQFF
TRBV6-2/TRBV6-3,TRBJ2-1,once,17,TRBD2,TGTGCCAGCAGTTACTCAAGACTAGCGGGGTTTTTCAATGAGCAGTTCTTC,CASSYSRLAGFFNEQFF
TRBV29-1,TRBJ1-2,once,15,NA,TGCAGCGTTGAGCCTCTAGGGGGTCGTGACTATGGCTACACCTTC,CSVEPLGGRDYGYTF
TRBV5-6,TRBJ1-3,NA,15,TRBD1,TGTGCCAGCAGCTTCGCGGACAGGGTCGGAAACACCATATATTTT,CASSFADRVGNTIYF
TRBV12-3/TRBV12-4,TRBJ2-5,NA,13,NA,TGTGCCAGCAGTTTTAAGGGGGGGAAGACCCAGTACTTC,CASSFKGGKTQYF
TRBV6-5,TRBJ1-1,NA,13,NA,TGTGCCAGCAGAGGGTTTGGCGACACTGAAGCTTTCTTT,CASRGFGDTEAFF
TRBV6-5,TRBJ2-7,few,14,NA,TGTGCCAGCAGTTACCAGGAGGAAGGCTACGAGCAGTACTTC,CASSYQEEGYEQYF